These 32 T cell receptor beta chains originate from one sample sequenced in a study of identical twins. Each CDR3 protein gets one entry after TCRdb re-called the 5' RACE reads with MiXCR. Of around 480,000 distinct CDR3 sequences listed, over 11% are singletons. The sample was also linked to a second study, of yellow fever vaccine responses in identical twins.

Source material: CD4+ T cells sorted from blood. The receptors were gathered from a woman aged 18-30 years in good health.

This clonotype was seen more than once but under ten times. The rearrangement links TRBV3-1 to TRBJ2-7; a weak D match, TRBD2 (6 bases). Trimming pared 1 base from V and 0 bases from J, leaving 10 bases between. Germline CDR1 and CDR2: LGHDT and YNNKEL (reference sequence). The CDR3 is made up of 15 amino acids. For the CDR3, the DNA is TGTGCCAGCAGCCAAGTCCCGGGAGCCTCCTACGAGCAGTACTTC. Translation: CASSQVPGASYEQYF.

The table lists this clonotype with many counts. This chain joins TRBV29-1 and TRBJ1-2; D is unclear. CDR1 and CDR2 from the germline V gene are SQVTM and ANQGSEA. V shed 3 bases and J shed 13 bases, with 6 bases lying between them. This CDR3 contains 8 residues. CDR3 amino acids: CSVDHSTF. The CDR3 DNA reads as TGCAGCGTTGACCACAGCACCTTC.

In its sample, this clonotype was seen a few times. This chain uses TRBV20-1 with TRBJ2-3; D might be TRBD1 or TRBD2, each matching 6 bases. Trimming shortened V by 3 bases and J by 4 bases, and 20 bases separated the two germline ends. In germline, CDR1 is DFQATT, CDR2 SNEGSKA (reference sequence). The CDR3 is 16 amino acids. CDR3 sequence: CSARGRGRTRADTQYF. The CDR3 coding sequence is TGCAGTGCTAGGGGACGGGGGCGCACAAGGGCAGATACGCAGTATTTT.

The rearrangement links TRBV5-1 to TRBJ2-3, with D perhaps TRBD1 or TRBD2 (6 bases each). Trimming took off 0 bases at V and 4 bases at J, with 12 bases between the two ends. The CDR3 is 15 residues long. Germline V gene data show CDR1 as SGHRS and CDR2 as YFSETQ. The CDR3 loop reads CASSLVGGRSDTQYF. The CDR3 DNA is TGCGCCAGCAGCTTGGTAGGGGGGCGTTCAGATACGCAGTATTTT.

This clonotype was seen only a few times. V usage is TRBV7-9 and J usage is TRBJ2-1; 13 bases match TRBD2. Germline CDR1 and CDR2: SEHNR and FQNEAQ (reference sequence). Trimming at V came to 5 bases and at J to 4 bases, leaving 5 bases not matched to a gene. There are 16 residues in the CDR3. CDR3 sequence: CASSPTSGRKYNEQFF. CDR3 coding DNA: TGTGCCAGCAGCCCGACTAGCGGGAGGAAGTACAATGAGCAGTTCTTC.

This chain connects TRBV10-3 to TRBJ2-1; TRBD2 aligns across 10 bases. The CDR3 runs to 17 residues. With 10 bases clipped from V and 5 bases from J, the junction kept 17 bases outside the gene matches. Germline V CDR1 and CDR2: ENHRY, SYGVKD. The CDR3 region has the DNA TGTGCCACCAAGCCAGGGCTAGCGGGAGAGATGCACAATGAGCAGTTCTTC. The encoded protein is CATKPGLAGEMHNEQFF.

This clonotype was picked up a small number of times. The rearrangement joins TRBV19 to TRBJ2-4; 7 bases line up with TRBD1. J lost 11 bases, V lost 5 bases, and 12 bases had no gene match. CDR3 length: 14 amino acids. Germline V CDR1 and CDR2: LNHDA, SQIVND (reference sequence). CDR3 in amino acids: CASSPPGQETLQYF. CDR3 nucleotide sequence: TGTGCCAGTAGTCCCCCAGGACAGGAGACCCTTCAGTACTTC. The entire variable domain, with the rest obtained from reference TRBV19 and TRBJ2-4, is as follows: DGGITQSPKYLFRKEGQNVTLSCEQNLNHDAMYWYRQDPGQGLRLIYYSQIVNDFQKGDIAEGYSVSREKKESFPLTVTSAQKNPTAFYLCASSPPGQETLQYFGAGTRLSVL.

This clonotype was counted at least ten times. This chain joins TRBV5-1 and TRBJ2-3; 7 bases align to TRBD2. V was pared by 1 base and J by 1 base, with 3 bases of the junction left unmatched. Germline assignment: CDR1 SGHRS and CDR2 YFSETQ. The CDR3 is 15 amino acids. The DNA for the CDR3 is TGCGCCAGCAGCTTGAGCGGGAAGGGCACAGATACGCAGTATTTT. Translated: CASSLSGKGTDTQYF.

This chain connects TRBV14 to TRBJ1-6, with D tentatively TRBD1 (6 bases). The V gene lost 1 base and the J gene lost 10 bases, with 14 bases spanning the gap. The CDR3 is made up of 15 amino acids. CDR1 SGHDN and CDR2 FVKESK come from the germline V gene. In nucleotides, the CDR3 is TGTGCCAGCAGCCAAGTCGGGGGCGTGGGGTCACCCCTCCACTTT. As protein: CASSQVGGVGSPLHF.

The chain is built from TRBV15 and TRBJ2-5; tentative D call: TRBD1 (6 bases). The CDR3 loop spans 12 amino acids. From germline, CDR1 is LNHNV and CDR2 YYDKDF (reference sequence). The V gene lost 5 bases and the J gene lost 5 bases, with 9 bases spanning the gap. Written as DNA, the CDR3 is TGTGCCACCAGCGGGGGCAGGGAGACCCAGTACTTC. It is translated as CATSGGRETQYF.

This clonotype was seen a handful of times. CDR3 protein: CASSQETSGGANTQYF. The CDR3 DNA reads as TGTGCCAGCAGCCAAGAGACTAGCGGGGGGGCTAATACGCAGTATTTT. The V gene is TRBV4-2, the J gene TRBJ2-3, with 14 nucleotides matching TRBD2. The CDR3 has 16 amino acids. The J segment lost 7 bases and the V segment lost 0 bases, leaving 3 bases of the junction unmatched. Germline V gene lookup returns CDR1 LGHNA and CDR2 YNFKEQ.

This chain links TRBV6-2 or TRBV6-3 with TRBJ2-1; 10 positions match TRBD2. Germline V CDR1 and CDR2: MNHEY, SVGEGT. The CDR3 extends over 19 amino acids. After removal of 7 bases from V and 7 bases from J, the junction contained 22 bases not matched to a gene. As DNA, the CDR3 is TGTGCCAGCACCTTCCGACCTAGTTCTAGCGGGAGACAGGGTAATGAGCAGTTCTTC. It yields the protein CASTFRPSSSGRQGNEQFF.

This clonotype showed up just a few times. V is TRBV11-2 and J is TRBJ2-7; D is undetermined. The CDR3 length is 13 residues. Looked up from germline, CDR1 is SGHAT and CDR2 is FQNNGV. The V gene lost 3 bases and the J gene lost 2 bases, with 8 bases spanning the gap. This CDR3 is CASSFQPTYEQYF. DNA for the CDR3: TGTGCCAGCAGCTTCCAACCCACCTACGAGCAGTACTTC.

Comments on this clonotype: At one end the junction does not follow the germline gene, possibly because of a read error. The chain links TRBV6-5 to TRBJ2-1; D ambiguous. Per germline, CDR1 MNHEY and CDR2 SVGAGI. The CDR3 contains 15 residues. DNA of the CDR3: TGTGTCAGCAGTTACTCCGGCGTTGCCTACAATGAGCAGTTCTTC. Its translation is CVSSYSGVAYNEQFF.

This clonotype was counted between two and nine times. This chain connects TRBV7-3 to TRBJ2-1; weak D call: TRBD2 (6 bases). The CDR3 has 15 residues. CDR1 is SGHTA and CDR2 is FQGTGA in the germline V gene. The V end lost 2 bases, the J end lost 0 bases, and 8 bases lay between the germline ends. CDR3 in amino acids: CASSLQAGSYNEQFF. In DNA, the CDR3 is TGTGCCAGCAGCTTACAAGCGGGCTCCTACAATGAGCAGTTCTTC. The full variable domain, rest sourced from reference TRBV7-3 and TRBJ2-1, is GAGVSQTPSNKVTEKGKYVELRCDPISGHTALYWYRQSLGQGPEFLIYFQGTGAADDSGLPNDRFFAVRPEGSVSTLKIQRTERGDSAVYLCASSLQAGSYNEQFFGPGTRLTVL.

The sample holds many counts of this clonotype. The chain has TRBV7-8 and TRBJ2-7; perhaps TRBD2 as D (5 bases). The germline V gene encodes CDR1 SGHVS and CDR2 FQNEAQ. The CDR3 is 14 amino acids. Deletions cut 5 bases from V and 2 bases from J, with 13 bases between. CDR3 sequence (DNA): TGTGCCAGCAGCCCGCAGGACTGGGCCTACGAGCAGTACTTC. As protein: CASSPQDWAYEQYF. Full variable domain (outside the CDR3, taken from reference TRBV7-8 and TRBJ2-7): GAGVSQSPRYKVAKRGQDVALRCDPISGHVSLFWYQQALGQGPEFLTYFQNEAQLDKSGLPSDRFFAERPEGSVSTLKIQRTQQEDSAVYLCASSPQDWAYEQYFGPGTRLTVT.

The chain couples TRBV3-1 to TRBJ2-6; D gene unclear. V was pared by 1 base and J by 2 bases, with 9 bases between. Germline V CDR1 and CDR2: LGHDT, YNNKEL (reference sequence). The CDR3 is 16 residues long. For the CDR3, the DNA is TGTGCCAGCAGCCAAGGGGCCCAAACTGGGGCCAACGTCCTGACTTTC. The encoded protein is CASSQGAQTGANVLTF.

The chain employs TRBV18 and TRBJ2-6, with a possible D match to TRBD1 (6 bases). The germline V gene encodes CDR1 KGHSH and CDR2 LQKENI. The CDR3 contains 17 residues. Trimming removed 4 bases at V and 0 bases at J, with 13 bases between. CDR3 sequence reads: CASSLRQVTSGANVLTF. Here the CDR3 DNA reads TGTGCCAGCTCACTCCGACAGGTCACCTCTGGGGCCAACGTCCTGACTTTC.

This clonotype was picked up a small number of times. This sequence joins TRBV6-2 or TRBV6-3 and TRBJ2-7, with 10 bases lining up with TRBD2. Trimming removed 6 bases from V and 1 base from J; junction bases left unmatched: 9. The CDR3 runs to 16 residues. Germline V gene data show CDR1 as MNHEY and CDR2 as SVGEGT. The CDR3 here is CASRLPGLATSYEQYF. The CDR3 DNA sequence: TGTGCCAGCAGATTACCGGGACTAGCGACTTCCTACGAGCAGTACTTC.

A few counts support this clonotype. V is TRBV7-2 and J is TRBJ2-5; 9 bases fit TRBD2. V shed 4 bases and J 2 bases; nucleotides not matched to a gene: 2. Germline V gene sequence: CDR1 SGHTA, CDR2 FQGNSA. This CDR3 comprises 14 residues. The CDR3 nucleotides are TGTGCCAGCAGCTCGCTAGCGGGGCAAGAGACCCAGTACTTC. Protein sequence: CASSSLAGQETQYF.

The J gene is TRBJ2-7, the V gene TRBV2, with D possibly TRBD2 on 6 matching bases. CDR3 size: 12 residues. Trimming removed 6 bases at V and 2 bases at J, with 8 bases between. Looked up from germline, CDR1 is SNHLY and CDR2 is FYNNEI. The CDR3 region has the DNA TGTGCCAGCAGGACGGGAGCCTACGAGCAGTACTTC. Translated, it gives CASRTGAYEQYF. The variable domain in full, with the rest retrieved from reference TRBV2 and TRBJ2-7, is EPEVTQTPSHQVTQMGQEVILRCVPISNHLYFYWYRQILGQKVEFLVSFYNNEISEKSEIFDDQFSVERPDGSNFTLKIRSTKLEDSAMYFCASRTGAYEQYFGPGTRLTVT.

The chain joins TRBV4-1 to TRBJ2-7; 9 nucleotides line up with TRBD2. Germline V gene lookup returns CDR1 MGHRA and CDR2 YSYEKL. The length of the CDR3 is 17 residues. V lost 4 bases, J lost 3 bases, and 13 bases stayed unmatched. In DNA form, the CDR3 reads TGCGCCAGCAGCCCGCTGGGACTAGCCTCGAAAGACTACGAGCAGTACTTC. Residues: CASSPLGLASKDYEQYF.

The chain uses TRBV20-1 and TRBJ2-5, with D possibly matching TRBD1 (6 bases). CDR1 DFQATT and CDR2 SNEGSKA come from the germline V gene (reference sequence). The CDR3 loop spans 13 amino acids. The ends were cut back, 3 bases at V and 5 bases at J, with 13 bases in the middle. This CDR3 is CSASQGFVETQYF. Written as DNA, the CDR3 is TGCAGTGCTAGTCAGGGGTTTGTGGAGACCCAGTACTTC.

There are a few counts of this clonotype. The V and J genes are TRBV2 and TRBJ2-7, with D hard to call. V lost 4 bases, J lost 3 bases, and 4 bases lay in between. The length of the CDR3 is 11 residues. Germline loops: CDR1 SNHLY, CDR2 FYNNEI. Here the CDR3 reads CASSGNYEQYF. CDR3 bases: TGTGCCAGCAGTGGCAACTACGAGCAGTACTTC.

This clonotype showed up many times. The chain couples TRBV6-2 or TRBV6-3 to TRBJ2-7, with D unresolved. The CDR3 consists of 11 residues. V was clipped by 6 bases and J by 3 bases, with 6 bases between them. Germline CDR1 MNHEY, CDR2 SVGEGT. In nucleotides, the CDR3 is TGTGCCAGCAGCAACTTCTACGAGCAGTACTTC. Translating it yields CASSNFYEQYF.

This clonotype was observed at least ten times. This chain links TRBV27 with TRBJ2-5; 9 nucleotides line up with TRBD1. This CDR3 contains 15 residues. The V gene's germline CDR1 is MNHEY and CDR2 SMNVEV (reference sequence). Unmatched junction bases numbered 9, after V lost 5 bases and J lost 5 bases. CDR3 sequence reads: CASSATGTGRETQYF. In DNA form, the CDR3 reads TGTGCCAGCAGTGCAACCGGGACAGGGAGGGAGACCCAGTACTTC.

CDR3 protein: CASSYSFSTYEQYF. For the CDR3, the DNA is TGTGCCAGCAGTTACTCATTTTCAACCTACGAGCAGTACTTC. The chain uses TRBV6-2 or TRBV6-3 and TRBJ2-7; D gene uncertain. CDR3 length equals 14 residues. The V gene lost 0 bases and the J gene lost 2 bases, with 8 bases spanning the gap. The germline CDR1 and CDR2 sequences are MNHEY and SVGEGT.

This clonotype has a handful of counts. The chain carries TRBV20-1 and TRBJ1-5; D remains unclear. This CDR3 has 11 residues. CDR1 and CDR2 (germline): DFQATT, SNEGSKA (reference sequence). Trimming stripped 2 bases from V and 11 bases from J, with 10 bases between. DNA of the CDR3: TGCAGTGCTAGACTCGGCGGGGCCCAGCATTTT. It encodes CSARLGGAQHF.

The chain couples TRBV19 to TRBJ1-4; D not certain. V gave up 8 bases and J gave up 7 bases, with 11 bases separating them. Germline V gene lookup returns CDR1 LNHDA and CDR2 SQIVND (reference sequence). This CDR3 region has 12 residues. CDR3 amino acids: CASRFRAEKLFF. The CDR3 bases are TGTGCCAGTCGATTCCGAGCTGAAAAACTGTTTTTT.

The V gene is TRBV5-1, the J gene TRBJ2-1; a weak D match, TRBD2 (5 bases). Germline CDR1 and CDR2: SGHRS and YFSETQ. The CDR3 runs 15 residues. V lost 3 bases to trimming and J lost 7 bases, with 17 bases between them. Here the CDR3 DNA reads TGCGCCAGCAGCTCGTCGGCCGGACGGGGAAATGAGCAGTTCTTC. Translating it yields CASSSSAGRGNEQFF.

This clonotype has a single count. A much larger clonotype is one base distant, so this may be a read error. This chain uses TRBV7-2 with TRBJ2-7; D gene uncertain. The CDR3 extends over 16 amino acids. Germline assignment: CDR1 SGHTA and CDR2 FQGNSA. V shed 5 bases and J shed 4 bases, with 21 bases lying between them. The CDR3 DNA reads as TGTGCCAGCAGCGCCACGTCCGGACGATCACCGTACGAGCAGTACTTC. It is translated as CASSATSGRSPYEQYF.

This chain links TRBV6-2 or TRBV6-3 with TRBJ2-1, with no clear D. The CDR3 sequence is 13 residues long. Germline CDR1 MNHEY, CDR2 SVGEGT. V was trimmed by 0 bases and J by 9 bases, leaving 9 bases between them. The CDR3 sequence is CASSYSKESEQFF. For the CDR3, the DNA is TGTGCCAGCAGTTACTCGAAAGAGTCTGAGCAGTTCTTC.